This paragraph reports one T cell receptor (beta chain). The antigen remains undetermined. The sample belongs to a study of CD4 T cells in relation to SARS-CoV-2 and coronaviruses. Assay used: immunoSEQ multiplex PCR; TCRdb lists only in-frame clones, some missing. The sample contains about 60,000 clones, 90% to 95% of which appear only once. Study-wide results and caveats: The assay detects memory recall responses, not culture-primed primary responses.

The sample consisted of naive CD4+ T cells from PBMCs. Subset described: naive CD4+ T cells isolated by negative enrichment. The sequence was collected from an adult with COVID-19.

The CDR3 sequence: CASSLTGLAGEQYF. CDR3 DNA: TGTGCCAGCAGCCTGACGGGACTAGCGGGCGAGCAGTACTTC. This sequence joins TRBV3-1 (or the pseudogene TRBV3-2) and TRBJ2-7, with TRBD2 matching 12 bases. CDR3 length equals 14 residues. Germline V lookup: CDR1 LGHDT, CDR2 YNNKEL (reference sequence). J gave up 6 bases and V 4 bases, and 4 bases lay outside the gene matches.